These 2 T cell receptor beta chains originate from one sample sequenced in a study of cytomegalovirus exposure and HLA in healthy donors. PCR employed 60 Vbeta and 13 Jbeta primers. Assay used: immunoSEQ multiplex PCR; TCRdb lists only in-frame clones, some missing. The sample carries about 180,000 clones, roughly 75% recorded once. Sequencing was done on a sample of PBMCs. These receptors all stem from a young woman in good health and CMV-seronegative.

The J gene is TRBJ2-6, the V gene TRBV30; D is perhaps TRBD1 (6 bases). Per the germline V gene, CDR1 is GTSNPN and CDR2 is SVGIG (reference sequence). V was cut by 4 bases and J by 2 bases, with 6 bases left in between. This CDR3 comprises 13 residues. CDR3 sequence reads: CAWTGAGANVLTF. DNA for the CDR3: TGTGCCTGGACAGGGGCTGGGGCCAACGTCCTGACTTTC.

V and J are TRBV5-8 and TRBJ2-5; D is unclear. V dropped 1 base and J dropped 3 bases, with 13 bases sitting between them. From germline, CDR1 is SGHTS and CDR2 YDEGEE. This CDR3 is built from 15 residues. Written as DNA, the CDR3 is TGTGCCAGCAGCTTGTGGGTCAGGTCAGAAGAGACCCAGTACTTC. Translating it yields CASSLWVRSEETQYF.